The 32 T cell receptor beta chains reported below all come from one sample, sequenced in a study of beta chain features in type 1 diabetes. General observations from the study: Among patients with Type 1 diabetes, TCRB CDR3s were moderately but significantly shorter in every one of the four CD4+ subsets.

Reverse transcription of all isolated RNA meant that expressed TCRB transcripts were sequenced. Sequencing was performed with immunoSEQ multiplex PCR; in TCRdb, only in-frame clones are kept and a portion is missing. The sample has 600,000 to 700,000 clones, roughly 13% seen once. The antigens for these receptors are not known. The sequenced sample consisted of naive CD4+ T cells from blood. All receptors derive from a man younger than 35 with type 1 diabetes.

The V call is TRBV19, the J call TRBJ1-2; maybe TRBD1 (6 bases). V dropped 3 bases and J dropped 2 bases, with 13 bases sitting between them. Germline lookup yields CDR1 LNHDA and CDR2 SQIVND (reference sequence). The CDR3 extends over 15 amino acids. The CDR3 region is CASSIRDNLNYGYTF. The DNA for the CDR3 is TGTGCCAGTAGTATCCGGGACAACCTAAACTATGGCTACACCTTC. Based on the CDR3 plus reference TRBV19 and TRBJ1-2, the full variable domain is DGGITQSPKYLFRKEGQNVTLSCEQNLNHDAMYWYRQDPGQGLRLIYYSQIVNDFQKGDIAEGYSVSREKKESFPLTVTSAQKNPTAFYLCASSIRDNLNYGYTFGSGTRLTVV.

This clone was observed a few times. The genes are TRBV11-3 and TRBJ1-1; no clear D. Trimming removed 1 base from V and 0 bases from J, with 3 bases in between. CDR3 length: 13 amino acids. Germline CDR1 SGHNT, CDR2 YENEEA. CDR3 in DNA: TGTGCCAGCAGCTTAGTCCTGAACACTGAAGCTTTCTTT. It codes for CASSLVLNTEAFF. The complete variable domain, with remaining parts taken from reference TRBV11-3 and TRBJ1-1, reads EAGVVQSPRYKIIEKKQPVAFWCNPISGHNTLYWYLQNLGQGPELLIRYENEEAVDDSQLPKDRFSAERLKGVDSTLKIQPAELGDSAVYLCASSLVLNTEAFFGQGTRLTVV.

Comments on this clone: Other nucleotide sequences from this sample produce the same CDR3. This CDR3 reads CASSLGQNTGELFF. CDR3 bases: TGTGCCAGCAGCTTGGGACAGAACACCGGGGAGCTGTTTTTT. This chain connects TRBV7-6 to TRBJ2-2; a weak D match, TRBD1 (6 bases). The CDR3 runs 14 residues. V lost 3 bases to trimming and J lost 1 base, with 6 bases between them. The germline CDR1 and CDR2 sequences are SGHVS and FNYEAQ. The whole variable domain, remainder taken from reference TRBV7-6 and TRBJ2-2, is GAGVSQSPRYKVTKRGQDVALRCDPISGHVSLYWYRQALGQGPEFLTYFNYEAQQDKSGLPNDRFSAERPEGSISTLTIQRTEQRDSAMYRCASSLGQNTGELFFGEGSRLTVL.

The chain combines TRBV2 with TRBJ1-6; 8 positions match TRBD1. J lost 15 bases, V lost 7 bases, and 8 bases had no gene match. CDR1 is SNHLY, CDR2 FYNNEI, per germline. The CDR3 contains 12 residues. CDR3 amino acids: CASNTEDRGLHF. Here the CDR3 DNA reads TGTGCCAGCAACACAGAAGACAGGGGCCTCCACTTT.

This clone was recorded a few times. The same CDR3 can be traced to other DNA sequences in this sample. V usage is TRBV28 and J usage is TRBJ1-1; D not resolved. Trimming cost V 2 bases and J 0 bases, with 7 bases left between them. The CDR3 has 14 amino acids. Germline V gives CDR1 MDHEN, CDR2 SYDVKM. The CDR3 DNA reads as TGTGCCAGCAGTTTAGGGCAGTTGAACACTGAAGCTTTCTTT. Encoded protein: CASSLGQLNTEAFF. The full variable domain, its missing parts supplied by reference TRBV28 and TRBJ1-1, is DVKVTQSSRYLVKRTGEKVFLECVQDMDHENMFWYRQDPGLGLRLIYFSYDVKMKEKGDIPEGYSVSREKKERFSLILESASTNQTSMYLCASSLGQLNTEAFFGQGTRLTVV.

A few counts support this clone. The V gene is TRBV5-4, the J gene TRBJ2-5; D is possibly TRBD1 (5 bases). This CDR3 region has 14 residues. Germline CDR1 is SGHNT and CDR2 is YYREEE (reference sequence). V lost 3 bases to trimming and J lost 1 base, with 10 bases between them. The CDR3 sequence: CASSSRAPQETQYF. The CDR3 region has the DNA TGTGCCAGCAGCTCCAGGGCCCCCCAAGAGACCCAGTACTTC.

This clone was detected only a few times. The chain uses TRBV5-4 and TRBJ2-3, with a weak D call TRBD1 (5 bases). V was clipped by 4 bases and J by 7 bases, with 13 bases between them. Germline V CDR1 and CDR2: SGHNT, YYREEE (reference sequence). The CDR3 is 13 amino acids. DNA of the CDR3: TGTGCCAGCAGCCTCGACAGCGATAATACGCAGTATTTT. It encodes CASSLDSDNTQYF.

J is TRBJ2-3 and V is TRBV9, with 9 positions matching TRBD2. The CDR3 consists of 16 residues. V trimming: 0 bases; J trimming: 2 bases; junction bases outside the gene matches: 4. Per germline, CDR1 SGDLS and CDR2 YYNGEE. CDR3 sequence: CASSVDGGLATDTQYF. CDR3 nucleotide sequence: TGTGCCAGCAGCGTAGATGGGGGACTAGCCACAGATACGCAGTATTTT.

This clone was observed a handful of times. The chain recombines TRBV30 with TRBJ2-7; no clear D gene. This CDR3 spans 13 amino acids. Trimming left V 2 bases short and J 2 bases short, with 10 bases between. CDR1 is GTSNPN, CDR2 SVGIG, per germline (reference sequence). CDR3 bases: TGTGCCTGGAGTAGACAAGGCGCCTACGAGCAGTACTTC. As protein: CAWSRQGAYEQYF.

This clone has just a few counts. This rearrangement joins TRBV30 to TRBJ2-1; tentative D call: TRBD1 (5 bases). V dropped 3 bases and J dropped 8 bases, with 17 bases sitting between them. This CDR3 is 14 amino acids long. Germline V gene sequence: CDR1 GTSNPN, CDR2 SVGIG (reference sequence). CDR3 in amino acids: CAWSLGVLGDEQFF. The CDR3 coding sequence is TGTGCCTGGAGCCTCGGAGTATTAGGGGATGAGCAGTTCTTC. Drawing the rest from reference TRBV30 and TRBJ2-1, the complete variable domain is SQTIHQWPATLVQPVGSPLSLECTVEGTSNPNLYWYRQAAGRGLQLLFYSVGIGQISSEVPQNLSASRPQDRQFILSSKKLLLSDSGFYLCAWSLGVLGDEQFFGPGTRLTVL.

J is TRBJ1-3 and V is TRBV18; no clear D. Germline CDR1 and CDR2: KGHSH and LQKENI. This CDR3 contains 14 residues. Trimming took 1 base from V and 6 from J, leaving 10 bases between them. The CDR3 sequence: CASSPHHPANTIYF. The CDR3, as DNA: TGTGCCAGCTCACCACACCACCCGGCAAACACCATATATTTT.

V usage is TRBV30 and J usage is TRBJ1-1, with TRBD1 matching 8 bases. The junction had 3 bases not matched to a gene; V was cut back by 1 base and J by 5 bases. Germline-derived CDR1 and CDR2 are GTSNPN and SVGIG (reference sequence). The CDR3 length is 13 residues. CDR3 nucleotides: TGTGCCTGGAGTGGACAGGGGATAACTGAAGCTTTCTTT. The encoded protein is CAWSGQGITEAFF. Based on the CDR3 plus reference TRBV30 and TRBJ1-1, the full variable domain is SQTIHQWPATLVQPVGSPLSLECTVEGTSNPNLYWYRQAAGRGLQLLFYSVGIGQISSEVPQNLSASRPQDRQFILSSKKLLLSDSGFYLCAWSGQGITEAFFGQGTRLTVV.

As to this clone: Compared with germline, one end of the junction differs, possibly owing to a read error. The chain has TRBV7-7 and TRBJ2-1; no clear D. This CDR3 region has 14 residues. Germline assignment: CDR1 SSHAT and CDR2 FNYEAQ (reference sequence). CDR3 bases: TGTGCTAGCAGCCCCCTAATCGGTGGAAATGAGCAGTTCTTC. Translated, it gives CASSPLIGGNEQFF.

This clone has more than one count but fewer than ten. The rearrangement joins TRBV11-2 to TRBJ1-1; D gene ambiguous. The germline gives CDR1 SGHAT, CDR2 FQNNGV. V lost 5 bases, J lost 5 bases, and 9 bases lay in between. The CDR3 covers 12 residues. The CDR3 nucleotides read TGTGCCAGCAGCCCCGCTGGAACTGAAGCTTTCTTT. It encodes CASSPAGTEAFF. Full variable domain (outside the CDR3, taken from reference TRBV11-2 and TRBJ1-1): EAGVAQSPRYKIIEKRQSVAFWCNPISGHATLYWYQQILGQGPKLLIQFQNNGVVDDSQLPKDRFSAERLKGVDSTLKIQPAKLEDSAVYLCASSPAGTEAFFGQGTRLTVV.

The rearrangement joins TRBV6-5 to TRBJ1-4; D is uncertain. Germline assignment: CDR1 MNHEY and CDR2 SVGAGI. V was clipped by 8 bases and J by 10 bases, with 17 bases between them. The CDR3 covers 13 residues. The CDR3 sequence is CASRTGFRGKLFF. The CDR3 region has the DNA TGTGCCAGCCGGACCGGGTTCAGAGGAAAACTGTTTTTT.

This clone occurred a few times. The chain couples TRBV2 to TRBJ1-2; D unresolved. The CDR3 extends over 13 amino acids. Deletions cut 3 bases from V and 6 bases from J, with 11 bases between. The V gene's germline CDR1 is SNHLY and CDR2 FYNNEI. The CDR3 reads CASSDRAPNGYTF. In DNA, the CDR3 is TGTGCCAGCAGTGATCGGGCCCCAAATGGCTACACCTTC.

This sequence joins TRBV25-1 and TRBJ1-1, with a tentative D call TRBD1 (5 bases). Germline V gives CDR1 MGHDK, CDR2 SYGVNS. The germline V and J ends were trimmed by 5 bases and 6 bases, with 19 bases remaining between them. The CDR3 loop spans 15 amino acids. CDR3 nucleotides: TGTGCCAGCAGTAGCCCGGTAGGGGTTTATCCTGAAGCTTTCTTT. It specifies CASSSPVGVYPEAFF.

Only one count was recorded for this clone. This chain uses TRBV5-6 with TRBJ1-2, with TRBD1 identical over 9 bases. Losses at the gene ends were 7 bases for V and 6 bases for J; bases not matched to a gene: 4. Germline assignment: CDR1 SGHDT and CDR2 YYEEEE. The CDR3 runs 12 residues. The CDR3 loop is CASATGGDGYTF. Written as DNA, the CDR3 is TGTGCCAGCGCGACAGGGGGTGATGGCTACACCTTC. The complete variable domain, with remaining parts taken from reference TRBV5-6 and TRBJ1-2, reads DAGVTQSPTHLIKTRGQQVTLRCSPKSGHDTVSWYQQALGQGPQFIFQYYEEEERQRGNFPDRFSGHQFPNYSSELNVNALLLGDSALYLCASATGGDGYTFGSGTRLTVV.

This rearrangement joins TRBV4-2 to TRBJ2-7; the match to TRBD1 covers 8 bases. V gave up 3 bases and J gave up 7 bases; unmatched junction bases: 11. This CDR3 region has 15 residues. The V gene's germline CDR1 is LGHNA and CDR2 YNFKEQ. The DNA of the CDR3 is TGTGCCAGCAGCCACGCCTCGGACAGGGTAGAAGAGCAGTACTTC. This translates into CASSHASDRVEEQYF.

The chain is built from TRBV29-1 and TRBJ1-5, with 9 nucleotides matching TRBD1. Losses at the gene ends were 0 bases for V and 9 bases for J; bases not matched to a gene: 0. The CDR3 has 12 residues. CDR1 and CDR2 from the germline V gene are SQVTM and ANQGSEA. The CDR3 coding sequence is TGCAGCGTTGAAGAGGGACAGGGGCCCCAGCATTTT. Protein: CSVEEGQGPQHF.

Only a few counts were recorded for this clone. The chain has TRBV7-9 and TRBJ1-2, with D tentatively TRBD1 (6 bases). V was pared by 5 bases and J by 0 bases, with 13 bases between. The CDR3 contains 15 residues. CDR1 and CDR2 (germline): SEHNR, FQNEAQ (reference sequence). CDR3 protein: CASSLTGKANYGYTF. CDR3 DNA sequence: TGTGCCAGCAGCCTCACAGGGAAGGCTAACTATGGCTACACCTTC.

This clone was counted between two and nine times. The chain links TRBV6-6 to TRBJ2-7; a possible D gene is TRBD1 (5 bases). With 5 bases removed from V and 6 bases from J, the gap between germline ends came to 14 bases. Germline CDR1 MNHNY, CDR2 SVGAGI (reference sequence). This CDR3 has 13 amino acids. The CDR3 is CASSTRDSGEQYF. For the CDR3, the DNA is TGTGCCAGCAGTACCAGGGATTCGGGCGAGCAGTACTTC.

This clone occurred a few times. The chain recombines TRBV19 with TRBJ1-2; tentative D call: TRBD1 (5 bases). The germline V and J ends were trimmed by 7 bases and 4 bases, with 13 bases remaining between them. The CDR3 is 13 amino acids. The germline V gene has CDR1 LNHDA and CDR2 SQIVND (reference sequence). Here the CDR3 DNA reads TGTGCCAGTATCCGAAGGGGCGGCTATGGCTACACCTTC. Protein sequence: CASIRRGGYGYTF.

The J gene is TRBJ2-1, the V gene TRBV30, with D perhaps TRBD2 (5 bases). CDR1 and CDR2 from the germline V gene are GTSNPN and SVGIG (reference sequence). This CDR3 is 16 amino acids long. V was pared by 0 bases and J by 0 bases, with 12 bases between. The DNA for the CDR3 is TGTGCCTGGAGTGTAATAGGCACTAGCTCCTACAATGAGCAGTTCTTC. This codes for CAWSVIGTSSYNEQFF. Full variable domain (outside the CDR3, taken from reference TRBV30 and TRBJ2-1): SQTIHQWPATLVQPVGSPLSLECTVEGTSNPNLYWYRQAAGRGLQLLFYSVGIGQISSEVPQNLSASRPQDRQFILSSKKLLLSDSGFYLCAWSVIGTSSYNEQFFGPGTRLTVL.

CDR3 coding DNA: TGTGCCAGCAGCTTATTTGAGGATAAAGAGACCCAGTACTTC. This sequence encodes CASSLFEDKETQYF. The V gene is TRBV7-8, the J gene TRBJ2-5, with unresolved D. The CDR3 extends over 14 amino acids. V dropped 2 bases and J dropped 3 bases, with 10 bases sitting between them. Looked up from germline, CDR1 is SGHVS and CDR2 is FQNEAQ. Looking up the rest from reference TRBV7-8 and TRBJ2-5 gives the full variable domain: GAGVSQSPRYKVAKRGQDVALRCDPISGHVSLFWYQQALGQGPEFLTYFQNEAQLDKSGLPSDRFFAERPEGSVSTLKIQRTQQEDSAVYLCASSLFEDKETQYFGPGTRLLVL.

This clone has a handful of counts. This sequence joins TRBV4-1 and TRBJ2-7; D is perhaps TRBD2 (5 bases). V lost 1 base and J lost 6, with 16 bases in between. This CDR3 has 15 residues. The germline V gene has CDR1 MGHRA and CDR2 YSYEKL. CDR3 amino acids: CASSQVHASAGEQYF. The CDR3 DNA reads TGCGCCAGCAGCCAAGTTCATGCCAGCGCGGGCGAGCAGTACTTC.

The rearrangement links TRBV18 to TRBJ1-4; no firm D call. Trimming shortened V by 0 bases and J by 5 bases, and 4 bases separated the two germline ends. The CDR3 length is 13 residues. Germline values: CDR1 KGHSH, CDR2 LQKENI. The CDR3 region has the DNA TGTGCCAGCTCACCACCGGGGAATGAAAAACTGTTTTTT. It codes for CASSPPGNEKLFF.

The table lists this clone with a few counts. CDR3 sequence: CASSLGPGSPVYNEQFF. CDR3 nucleotide sequence: TGTGCCAGCAGCTTAGGCCCGGGCTCCCCGGTCTACAATGAGCAGTTCTTC. This sequence joins TRBV7-8 and TRBJ2-1; D uncertain. In germline, CDR1 is SGHVS, CDR2 FQNEAQ. The CDR3 has 17 amino acids. Trimming stripped 1 base from V and 3 bases from J, with 16 bases between.

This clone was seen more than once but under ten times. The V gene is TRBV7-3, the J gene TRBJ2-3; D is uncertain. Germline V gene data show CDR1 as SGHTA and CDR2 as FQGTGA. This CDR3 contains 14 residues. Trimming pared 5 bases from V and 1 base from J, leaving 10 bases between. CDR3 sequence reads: CASSLARGTDTQYF. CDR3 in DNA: TGTGCCAGCAGCCTCGCTAGGGGCACAGATACGCAGTATTTT. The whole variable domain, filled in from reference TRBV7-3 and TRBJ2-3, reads GAGVSQTPSNKVTEKGKYVELRCDPISGHTALYWYRQSLGQGPEFLIYFQGTGAADDSGLPNDRFFAVRPEGSVSTLKIQRTERGDSAVYLCASSLARGTDTQYFGPGTRLTVL.

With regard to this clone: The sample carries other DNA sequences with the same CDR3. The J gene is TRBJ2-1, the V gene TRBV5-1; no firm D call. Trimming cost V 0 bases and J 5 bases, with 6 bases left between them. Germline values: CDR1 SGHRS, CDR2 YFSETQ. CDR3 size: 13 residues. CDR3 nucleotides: TGCGCCAGCAGCTTGGGCCAACACAATGAGCAGTTCTTC. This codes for CASSLGQHNEQFF.

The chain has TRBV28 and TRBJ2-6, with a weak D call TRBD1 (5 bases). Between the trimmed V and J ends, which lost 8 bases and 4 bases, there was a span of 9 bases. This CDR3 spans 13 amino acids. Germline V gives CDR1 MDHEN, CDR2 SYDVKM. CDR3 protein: CASHRLGANVLTF. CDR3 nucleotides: TGTGCCAGCCACAGGTTAGGGGCCAACGTCCTGACTTTC.

CDR3 residues: CAWNAGSSTDTQYF. In DNA, the CDR3 is TGTGCCTGGAATGCGGGTAGTTCCACAGATACGCAGTATTTT. V is TRBV30 and J is TRBJ2-3, with D tentatively TRBD2 (5 bases). This CDR3 spans 14 amino acids. Trimming left V 4 bases short and J 2 bases short, with 13 bases between. Germline CDR1 and CDR2: GTSNPN and SVGIG (reference sequence). The complete variable domain, with remaining parts taken from reference TRBV30 and TRBJ2-3, reads SQTIHQWPATLVQPVGSPLSLECTVEGTSNPNLYWYRQAAGRGLQLLFYSVGIGQISSEVPQNLSASRPQDRQFILSSKKLLLSDSGFYLCAWNAGSSTDTQYFGPGTRLTVL.